This T cell receptor beta chain was sequenced for a study of T cell changes during pregnancy in multiple sclerosis. Here immunoSEQ multiplex PCR was the method, and the copy in TCRdb shows in-frame clones only, minus some. The sample lists roughly 45,000 clones, about nine tenths seen once, with 1.3% to 1.5% in the top ten. Between the trimmed V and J ends, which lost 1 base and 1 base, there was a span of 5 bases. The CDR3 spans 14 residues. The germline gives CDR1 MNHNS, CDR2 SASEGT. This chain links TRBV6-1 with TRBJ1-5; D remains unclear. The sample was peripheral blood, taken in the first trimester of pregnancy. The TCR sequence derives from a female donor in good health, enrolled as a control in a pregnancy study. CDR3 bases: TGTGCCAGCAGTGAAGGGCAGAGCAATCAGCCCCAGCATTTT. It codes for CASSEGQSNQPQHF.